Listed below are T cell receptor beta chains from one sample, sequenced in a study of blood T cells in healthy people across ages. TCRdb fed the 5' RACE reads into MiXCR, producing one record per CDR3 protein. The data show around 580,000 distinct CDR3 sequences, less than 60% seen once. The material sequenced was blood. The receptors shown here come from a man older than 75 in good health. The CDR3 runs from the conserved cysteine through the conserved F or W. The D gene is left open where the match is weak. Size values are once, few and many counts, or a class for expanded clones, and some rows have none.

abundance	v_gene	d_gene	j_gene	CDR3nt	CDR3aa
many	TRBV6-6	TRBD2	TRBJ2-3	TGTGCCAGCACCACCCTAGGGACTAGCGGGAGTGCCTCGCAGTATTTT	CASTTLGTSGSASQYF
many	TRBV6-6	-	TRBJ1-5	TGTGCCAGCAGTTACGGAGACCATCAGCCCCAGCATTTT	CASSYGDHQPQHF
many	TRBV12-3/TRBV12-4	-	TRBJ2-1	TGTGCCAGCAGCCGGGTCCTTGCGAGCTCCTACAATGAGCAGTTCTTC	CASSRVLASSYNEQFF
once	TRBV10-3	TRBD2	TRBJ2-6	TGTGCCATCAGTGGGAGACTAGCGGGGGTTAACTCTGGGGCCAACGTCCTGACTTTC	CAISGRLAGVNSGANVLTF
-	TRBV18	-	TRBJ1-5	TGTGCCAGCTCACCACGAGATAGCAATCAGCCCCAGCATTTT	CASSPRDSNQPQHF
once	TRBV4-2	-	TRBJ2-1	TGTGCCAGCAGCCCGGGACAGGGTTCCGGACTAGCGGTTAACAATGAGCAGTTCTTC	CASSPGQGSGLAVNNEQFF
few	TRBV28	TRBD2	TRBJ2-7	TGTGCCAGCAGTTTACCGGCTAGCGGGAATTACGAGCAGTACTTC	CASSLPASGNYEQYF
-	TRBV27	-	TRBJ1-5	TGTGCCAGCAGTGTTAGGCGAAATCAGCCCCAGCATTTT	CASSVRRNQPQHF
few	TRBV29-1	TRBD2	TRBJ2-1	TGCAGCGTTGCGGGACTAGCCGATGAGCAGTTCTTC	CSVAGLADEQFF
-	TRBV9	-	TRBJ1-3	TGTGCCAGCAGCGTAGCTGTGGGGGCAGTAAAAAACACCATATATTTT	CASSVAVGAVKNTIYF
few	TRBV2	-	TRBJ2-7	TGTGCCAGCAGTGTCAGCACCTACGAGCAGTACTTC	CASSVSTYEQYF
few	TRBV12-3/TRBV12-4	TRBD2	TRBJ2-1	TGTGCCAGCAGTGGGACTAGCGGGAGGGACAATGAGCAGTTCTTC	CASSGTSGRDNEQFF
few	TRBV7-2	-	TRBJ2-3	TGTGCCAGCAGCTATAGGGACGGCCTCGCAGATACGCAGTATTTT	CASSYRDGLADTQYF